These T cell receptor beta chains were read from a single sample in a study of T cell changes during pregnancy in multiple sclerosis. Sequencing was performed with immunoSEQ multiplex PCR; in TCRdb, only in-frame clones are kept and a portion is missing. Seen here are roughly 93,000 clones, 85% to 95% observed once, and the top ten hold just over 2%. The sequenced sample was peripheral blood, obtained after pregnancy. The receptors here all came from a female donor with multiple sclerosis, enrolled in a pregnancy study. The conserved cysteine and the conserved F or W are not part of the CDR3 here. Rows may omit the clone size; those that give it use once, few, many or a size class.

abundance,v_gene,CDR3aa
-,TRBV7-2,ASSFTSGGAGEQF
-,TRBV19,ASLRGYTGELF
-,TRBV29-1,SVEGDRYEEQY
-,TRBV7-2,ASSLGTGTAGSEQY
-,TRBV28,ASSFNRQGETTSTDTQY
-,TRBV29-1,SVVTQPNQPQH
-,TRBV30,AWSDVDGYT
-,TRBV27,ASSLIQGREQY
-,TRBV2,ASSERTGGEKLF
-,TRBV10-3,AISERTGAYEQY
-,TRBV18,ASSPPTGGPYEQY
-,TRBV29-1,SVDGGHSYEQY
-,TRBV19,ASTRFSGLAGELF
-,TRBV7-9,ASSSSGAITEAF
-,TRBV9,ASSARGQNTDTQY
-,TRBV2,ASSPTYLLDEQF
-,TRBV2,ASKGVRKDYGYT
-,TRBV13,ASSLEGGRELF
-,TRBV25-1,ASSELPGRGNSPLH
once,TRBV12-5,ASGLVLRGAKETQY
once,TRBV10-3,AIRGQGNGYT
-,TRBV11-2,ASIVAGNTEAF
-,TRBV30,AWSGTSGTDTQY
-,TRBV19,ASMRTVTGELF
-,TRBV10-1,ASSEGLAGGADTQY
-,TRBV7-9,ASSQKAYSDEQY
-,TRBV4-3,ASSQGSDRIEAF
-,TRBV11-2,ASSLWARHYEQY
-,TRBV30,AWNVAGVYEQY
few,TRBV6-5,ASSYSAGPMNTEAF
-,TRBV12-5,ASSTGALWPQH
-,TRBV7-3,ASSQIHAGVNEQF
-,TRBV10-3,AIRADSDYGYT
once,TRBV4-3,ASSQMLSSGNTIY
-,TRBV7-2,ASSPTEESNTGELF
-,TRBV5-1,ASSPGVGEDEQY
few,TRBV6-5,ASSYADRAGGYT
-,TRBV9,ASSPLAGPYNEQF
-,TRBV5-5,ASDRNGGGAYEQY
few,TRBV6-5,ASSSQGYGTEAF